This T cell receptor (beta chain) was retrieved from a study of blood T cell repertoires in COVID-19. Study summary: Nucleic acid was either cDNA or gDNA, and it came from T cells, B-cell-depleted T cells, or PBMCs.

Here immunoSEQ multiplex PCR was the method, and the copy in TCRdb shows in-frame clones only, minus some. The sample consists of roughly 150,000 clones, roughly four fifths of them appearing once. Unmatched junction bases numbered 10, after V lost 5 bases and J lost 1 base. The CDR3 totals 17 residues. Germline V gives CDR1 SGHNT, CDR2 YENEEA. The chain uses TRBV11-3 and TRBJ2-1, with 8 bases aligning to TRBD1. The material sequenced was peripheral blood. This receptor was taken from a man between 65 and 85 years old with active or convalescent COVID-19. This CDR3 is CASSPRNGQGSYNEQFF. CDR3 DNA: TGTGCCAGCAGCCCTCGGAACGGACAGGGATCCTACAATGAGCAGTTCTTC.